Following are 15 T cell receptor beta chains from one sample sequenced in a study of shared clonotypes between healthy human individuals. The repertoire was sequenced with immunoSEQ multiplex PCR; TCRdb's copy has only in-frame clones and lacks some. The table includes around 450,000 clones, about four fifths detected once. Sequencing was performed on PBMCs. All receptors derive from a middle-aged woman in good health. Some clones in this sample may be carry-over from other donors' samples.

The rearrangement links TRBV11-3 to TRBJ2-2, with 9 bases lining up with TRBD2. The junction had 5 bases not matched to a gene; V was cut back by 3 bases and J by 6 bases. There are 15 residues in the CDR3. Germline CDR1 reads SGHNT; CDR2 reads YENEEA. CDR3 sequence reads: CASSLGSGSSGELFF. DNA of the CDR3: TGTGCCAGCAGCTTGGGTAGCGGGAGCTCCGGGGAGCTGTTTTTT.

This chain uses TRBV6-5 with TRBJ2-7; D gene unclear. V was cut by 8 bases and J by 5 bases, with 13 bases left in between. The CDR3 loop spans 12 amino acids. Germline V CDR1 and CDR2: MNHEY, SVGAGI. This CDR3 reads CASADRRNEQYF. Here the CDR3 DNA reads TGTGCCAGCGCGGATAGGAGAAACGAGCAGTACTTC.

V gene TRBV9 combines with J gene TRBJ2-5; no clear D gene. Germline CDR1 reads SGDLS; CDR2 reads YYNGEE. The CDR3 loop spans 15 amino acids. Trimming stripped 0 bases from V and 2 bases from J, with 11 bases between. CDR3 sequence: CASSVGEVSQETQYF. The CDR3 nucleotides read TGTGCCAGCAGCGTAGGGGAAGTGAGTCAAGAGACCCAGTACTTC.

The J gene is TRBJ1-1, the V gene TRBV19, with D tentatively TRBD1 (5 bases). Germline CDR1 is LNHDA and CDR2 is SQIVND (reference sequence). Trimming cost V 3 bases and J 4 bases, with 12 bases left between them. The CDR3 sequence is 14 residues long. CDR3 in amino acids: CASSMGLGVTEAFF. CDR3 nucleotides: TGTGCCAGTAGTATGGGACTCGGGGTCACTGAAGCTTTCTTT.

In DNA, the CDR3 is TGTGCCAGCAGCTTAGCAGGACAGGAGACCTACGAGCAGTACTTC. It is translated as CASSLAGQETYEQYF. The gene calls are TRBV7-8 and TRBJ2-5; 7 bases match TRBD1. Near its end, the DNA agrees better with TRBJ2-7, so the J call may be wrong. Germline V CDR1 and CDR2: SGHVS, FQNEAQ. This CDR3 comprises 15 residues.

J is TRBJ2-3 and V is TRBV7-8; 10 nucleotides agree with TRBD2. Germline lookup yields CDR1 SGHVS and CDR2 FQNEAQ. V lost 5 bases, J lost 4 bases, and 9 bases stayed unmatched. CDR3 length: 16 residues. CDR3 sequence reads: CASSPRAGGDPDTQYF. CDR3 nucleotides: TGTGCCAGCAGCCCCCGAGCGGGAGGGGATCCAGATACGCAGTATTTT.

The rearrangement joins TRBV5-4 to TRBJ2-5; TRBD1 or TRBD2 may be the D gene (5 bases each). V was shortened by 1 base and J by 4 bases, with 14 bases between the two germline ends. Germline lookup yields CDR1 SGHNT and CDR2 YYREEE (reference sequence). CDR3 length: 15 amino acids. The CDR3 reads CASSLRVAGRETQYF. The CDR3 DNA follows: TGTGCCAGCAGCTTGAGGGTGGCAGGGAGAGAGACCCAGTACTTC.

This clone was observed a handful of times. The rearrangement joins TRBV10-2 to TRBJ1-5; no clear D gene. The CDR3 covers 14 residues. Germline-derived CDR1 and CDR2 are WSHSY and SAAADI. The V gene lost 4 bases and the J gene lost 0 bases, with 7 bases spanning the gap. In DNA form, the CDR3 reads TGCGCCAGCAGTGTGGGGATTAGCAATCAGCCCCAGCATTTT. Its translation is CASSVGISNQPQHF.

V usage is TRBV1 and J usage is TRBJ1-5; the table assigns TRBD1, which was not confirmed against the DNA. TRBV1 corresponds to a pseudogene. The CDR3 consists of 15 residues. CDR3 protein: CTSSLGQGPGQPQHF. CDR3 DNA: TGCACCAGCAGCCTGGGACAGGGGCCAGGGCAGCCCCAGCATTTT.

The chain couples TRBV7-2 to TRBJ2-2; D gene uncertain. V was shortened by 2 bases and J by 1 base, with 5 bases between the two germline ends. The CDR3 extends over 14 amino acids. The germline V gene has CDR1 SGHTA and CDR2 FQGNSA. Here the CDR3 reads CASSLWVNTGELFF. The CDR3 DNA reads as TGTGCCAGCAGCTTATGGGTGAACACCGGGGAGCTGTTTTTT.

This chain joins TRBV6-5 and TRBJ1-1, with 7 positions matching TRBD1. The CDR3 length is 13 residues. CDR1 is MNHEY and CDR2 is SVGAGI in the germline V gene. V lost 6 bases and J lost 6; bases outside the gene matches: 7. The CDR3 nucleotides read TGTGCCAGCAGCAATCCAGGGGGTGCTGAAGCTTTCTTT. It is translated as CASSNPGGAEAFF.

The chain combines TRBV10-2 with TRBJ1-2; 9 bases are shared with TRBD1. The CDR3 runs to 13 residues. Per the germline V gene, CDR1 is WSHSY and CDR2 is SAAADI. V lost 7 bases and J lost 7; bases outside the gene matches: 7. CDR3 in DNA: TGCGCCAGCACAGTGGGACAGGGATCTGGCTACACCTTC. Residues: CASTVGQGSGYTF.

This sequence joins TRBV5-1 and TRBJ2-1; D tentatively reads TRBD1 or TRBD2 (5 bases each). CDR1 is SGHRS, CDR2 YFSETQ, per germline. The length of the CDR3 is 14 residues. V lost 0 bases to trimming and J lost 7 bases, with 11 bases between them. The DNA for the CDR3 is TGCGCCAGCAGCTTGGGTGGGGACGGGAATGAGCAGTTCTTC. Its protein is CASSLGGDGNEQFF.

This clone was observed a few times. The chain recombines TRBV7-8 with TRBJ1-1, with D hard to call. Trimming left V 2 bases short and J 6 bases short, with 13 bases between. The CDR3 contains 14 residues. The V gene's germline CDR1 is SGHVS and CDR2 FQNEAQ. CDR3 DNA: TGTGCCAGCAGCTTATGGGGAACGGCGGCTGAAGCTTTCTTT. It is translated as CASSLWGTAAEAFF.

The chain links TRBV7-2 to TRBJ2-2, with D perhaps TRBD1 (5 bases). Trimming left V 5 bases short and J 3 bases short, with 13 bases between. In germline, CDR1 is SGHTA, CDR2 FQGNSA. This CDR3 spans 15 amino acids. DNA for the CDR3: TGTGCCAGCAGCCCAACAAGGGGCGACACCGGGGAGCTGTTTTTT. Protein sequence: CASSPTRGDTGELFF. The whole variable domain, filled in from reference TRBV7-2 and TRBJ2-2, reads GAGVSQSPSNKVTEKGKDVELRCDPISGHTALYWYRQSLGQGLEFLIYFQGNSAPDKSGLPSDRFSAERTGGSVSTLTIQRTQQEDSAVYLCASSPTRGDTGELFFGEGSRLTVL.